The 11 T cell receptor beta chains given below trace back to one sample, sequenced in a study of blood T cell repertoires in COVID-19. TCRdb keeps only in-frame clones here, not all; method: immunoSEQ multiplex PCR. The sample has some 320,000 clones; 89% are singletons. The sample comprised PBMCs or T cells enriched from blood (not recorded which). The receptors come from a man aged 55 to 70 who had recovered from COVID-19.

This chain joins TRBV24-1 and TRBJ2-1; D remains ambiguous. In germline, CDR1 is KGHDR, CDR2 SFDVKD. The V end lost 1 base, the J end lost 9 bases, and 6 bases lay between the germline ends. CDR3 length: 12 residues. For the CDR3, the DNA is TGTGCCACCAGTGATTTTATCGGTGAGCAGTTCTTC. It encodes CATSDFIGEQFF.

The chain has TRBV5-1 and TRBJ2-2; perhaps TRBD1 as D (6 bases). The germline CDR1 and CDR2 sequences are SGHRS and YFSETQ. Trimming pared 4 bases from V and 0 bases from J, leaving 13 bases between. The CDR3 sequence is 16 residues long. CDR3 DNA sequence: TGCGCCAGCAGCAAGCCCGGGACATCGAACACCGGGGAGCTGTTTTTT. This translates into CASSKPGTSNTGELFF.

V gene TRBV28 combines with J gene TRBJ2-2, with D uncertain. CDR3 size: 12 residues. CDR1 is MDHEN, CDR2 SYDVKM, per germline. The ends were cut back, 6 bases at V and 5 bases at J, with 7 bases in the middle. The DNA for the CDR3 is TGTGCCAGCAGAATATTAACCGGGGAGCTGTTTTTT. This gives the protein CASRILTGELFF.

The J gene is TRBJ2-1, the V gene TRBV24-1; weak D call: TRBD1 (5 bases). Deletions cut 1 base from V and 1 base from J, with 10 bases between. The CDR3 spans 16 residues. Germline CDR1 reads KGHDR; CDR2 reads SFDVKD. The CDR3 protein is CATSDLRGKSYNEQFF. The CDR3 DNA sequence: TGTGCCACCAGTGATTTAAGGGGAAAGTCCTACAATGAGCAGTTCTTC.

V and J are TRBV19 and TRBJ1-5; maybe TRBD1 (6 bases). Germline V lookup: CDR1 LNHDA, CDR2 SQIVND (reference sequence). CDR3 length: 15 amino acids. Trimming cost V 8 bases and J 3 bases, with 17 bases left between them. CDR3 residues: CASRRDTLANQPQHF. Here the CDR3 DNA reads TGTGCCAGTCGCAGGGACACCTTAGCCAATCAGCCCCAGCATTTT.

The count of this clone is one. J is TRBJ2-5 and V is TRBV11-2; 8 positions agree with TRBD2. The CDR3 is 15 amino acids. The germline V gene encodes CDR1 SGHAT and CDR2 FQNNGV. The J segment lost 3 bases and the V segment lost 1 base, leaving 4 bases of the junction unmatched. The CDR3 region is CASSLGGLVKETQYF. CDR3 sequence (DNA): TGTGCCAGCAGCTTAGGGGGACTAGTTAAAGAGACCCAGTACTTC. The variable domain in full, with the rest retrieved from reference TRBV11-2 and TRBJ2-5, is EAGVAQSPRYKIIEKRQSVAFWCNPISGHATLYWYQQILGQGPKLLIQFQNNGVVDDSQLPKDRFSAERLKGVDSTLKIQPAKLEDSAVYLCASSLGGLVKETQYFGPGTRLLVL.

This chain links TRBV2 with TRBJ1-1; D unclear. The V end was cut by 10 bases, the J end by 0 bases, with 12 bases between. This CDR3 spans 13 amino acids. Germline-derived CDR1 and CDR2 are SNHLY and FYNNEI. The CDR3 here is CAIRIGLNTEAFF. The CDR3 region has the DNA TGTGCCATCCGTATTGGGCTGAACACTGAAGCTTTCTTT.

The chain joins TRBV10-1 to TRBJ2-7; 8 bases match TRBD2. Germline lookup yields CDR1 WNHNN and CDR2 SYGVQD (reference sequence). V lost 2 bases and J lost 3; bases outside the gene matches: 3. This CDR3 has 14 residues. The CDR3 is CASSEATSGYEQYF. Here the CDR3 DNA reads TGCGCCAGCAGTGAGGCTACTAGCGGCTACGAGCAGTACTTC.

The table lists this clone with a count of one. The V gene is TRBV19, the J gene TRBJ2-7, with 10 bases fitting TRBD2. Germline CDR1 is LNHDA and CDR2 is SQIVND (reference sequence). This CDR3 is 16 amino acids long. V lost 5 bases and J lost 2; bases outside the gene matches: 9. CDR3 DNA: TGTGCCAGTAGTCTCCGACTAGCGGGTATTGCCTACGAGCAGTACTTC. It encodes CASSLRLAGIAYEQYF. The variable domain in full, with the rest retrieved from reference TRBV19 and TRBJ2-7, is DGGITQSPKYLFRKEGQNVTLSCEQNLNHDAMYWYRQDPGQGLRLIYYSQIVNDFQKGDIAEGYSVSREKKESFPLTVTSAQKNPTAFYLCASSLRLAGIAYEQYFGPGTRLTVT.

The chain combines TRBV18 with TRBJ1-3; D may be TRBD1 (6 bases). The germline V gene encodes CDR1 KGHSH and CDR2 LQKENI. This CDR3 contains 15 residues. Trimming stripped 4 bases from V and 0 bases from J, with 10 bases between. The CDR3 here is CASSQQGSSGNTIYF. For the CDR3, the DNA is TGTGCCAGCTCACAACAGGGAAGCTCTGGAAACACCATATATTTT.

Only one count was recorded for this clone. The chain employs TRBV18 and TRBJ1-4; D gene ambiguous. There are 15 residues in the CDR3. CDR1 and CDR2 from the germline V gene are KGHSH and LQKENI. V shed 0 bases and J shed 6 bases, with 11 bases lying between them. The CDR3 DNA reads TGTGCCAGCTCACCACCCGAGGGTGTTCATGAAAAACTGTTTTTT. Translation gives CASSPPEGVHEKLFF.